This TCR beta chain was documented in a study of long-term antiretroviral therapy in people with HIV. Per individual, the PBMC samples numbered at least one pre-ART and at least two post-ART. Among participants with HIV, every one received treatment in the United States. Germline V lookup: CDR1 LNHDA, CDR2 SQIVND (reference sequence). Trimming removed 9 bases from V and 2 bases from J, with 15 bases in between. The CDR3 runs 14 residues. Assay version v3.0 of immunoSEQ was used, and it was run at survey level. The method was immunoSEQ multiplex PCR; TCRdb's version includes in-frame clones alone and lacks a portion of them. The data contain about 50,000 clones, around 80% of them singletons.

The sequence derives from a woman under 30 with HIV. The starting material was unsorted PBMCs, obtained 0.8 years after starting antiretroviral therapy. V usage is TRBV19 and J usage is TRBJ2-3, with D possibly matching TRBD1 (5 bases). The DNA of the CDR3 is TGTGCCAGCATGGGGCGGTCCAACACAGATACGCAGTATTTT. Residues: CASMGRSNTDTQYF. Together with reference TRBV19 and TRBJ2-3, the CDR3 gives the full variable domain: DGGITQSPKYLFRKEGQNVTLSCEQNLNHDAMYWYRQDPGQGLRLIYYSQIVNDFQKGDIAEGYSVSREKKESFPLTVTSAQKNPTAFYLCASMGRSNTDTQYFGPGTRLTVL.